The entry below gives a single TCR beta chain sequence along with its context. This entry comes from a study of T-cell reconstitution after alpha-beta-depleted transplantation in children. Looked up from germline, CDR1 is MNHNS and CDR2 is SASEGT. CDR3 size: 15 residues. With V trimmed by 8 bases and J by 1 base, 10 bases remained unmatched. Unique molecular identifiers featured in how the TCRbeta library was prepared. TCRdb re-analysed the PCR reads in MiXCR, keeping a single row per CDR3 protein. The sample has about 400,000 distinct CDR3 sequences; roughly 20% are singletons. This material consisted of PBMCs from the stem cell graft donor, taken from the stem cell graft. The chain carries TRBV6-1 and TRBJ1-1, with 7 bases fitting TRBD1. This TCR derives from a human donor who donated a stem cell graft to a child with acute myeloid leukemia. This CDR3 reads CASRPTGTENTEAFF. CDR3 nucleotides: TGTGCCAGCCGACCCACCGGGACAGAGAACACTGAAGCTTTCTTT.